This T cell receptor beta chain was profiled in a study of response to subunit inactivated influenza vaccine. One entry per CDR3 protein results from TCRdb running MiXCR on the RT-PCR reads. There are about 480,000 distinct CDR3 sequences in the sample; 13% occur only once, and less than 15% lies in the top ten. In regard to this clonotype: What it binds is unknown.

CDR1 and CDR2 (germline): LGHNA, YSLEER. CDR3 length: 14 residues. V was shortened by 2 bases and J by 7 bases, with 12 bases between the two germline ends. Study results and limitations: Each seasonal influenza vaccination recruits few new T cells, the authors suggested.

The chain joins TRBV4-3 to TRBJ2-1, with D perhaps TRBD1 (7 bases). Sequenced here: PBMCs from blood, sampled more than 35 days after vaccination. This clonotype originated in a man in his fifties who received an inactivated influenza vaccine. CDR3 in DNA: TGCGCCAGCAGCCAACGGGCAGGGGGGAATGAGCAGTTCTTC. Amino acid sequence: CASSQRAGGNEQFF.